Each of the 12 T cell receptor beta chains below was sequenced from the same sample in a study of cytomegalovirus exposure and HLA in healthy donors. PCR amplification relied on 60 Vbeta primers (plus 13 Jbeta primers). Using immunoSEQ multiplex PCR, the repertoire was profiled, and TCRdb retains in-frame clones only, with some absent. The sample contains 85,000 to 130,000 clones, around 75% of which appear only once. The source material was PBMCs. These TCRs come from a male donor in good health and CMV-seropositive.

The V call is TRBV4-3, the J call TRBJ2-2; D remains ambiguous. CDR1 is LGHNA, CDR2 YSLEER, per germline. Trimming cost V 0 bases and J 5 bases, with 7 bases left between them. The CDR3 loop spans 14 amino acids. CDR3 sequence (DNA): TGCGCCAGCAGCCAAGATTTCCAAACCGGGGAGCTGTTTTTT. This gives the protein CASSQDFQTGELFF.

This clone appeared a few times. CDR3 in DNA: TGCGCCAGCAGCCAAGATCAGGCTGAGCCTTACAATGAGCAGTTCTTC. Protein: CASSQDQAEPYNEQFF. This chain links TRBV4-3 with TRBJ2-1, with D unresolved. Germline assignment: CDR1 LGHNA and CDR2 YSLEER. The CDR3 loop spans 16 amino acids. Trimming removed 0 bases from V and 4 bases from J, with 13 bases in between.

V and J are TRBV27 and TRBJ1-6; D may be TRBD1 (6 bases). The CDR3 runs to 15 residues. CDR1 is MNHEY and CDR2 is SMNVEV in the germline V gene (reference sequence). Trimming cost V 8 bases and J 5 bases, with 16 bases left between them. The CDR3 DNA reads TGTGCCAGCTCATTTGGGCAGGGGAATAATTCACCCCTCCACTTT. Translation: CASSFGQGNNSPLHF.

The genes are TRBV9 and TRBJ2-7; D ambiguous. Germline V gene sequence: CDR1 SGDLS, CDR2 YYNGEE. V was shortened by 0 bases and J by 5 bases, with 12 bases between the two germline ends. The CDR3 covers 14 residues. CDR3 loop: CASSVEYSFHEQYF. CDR3 in DNA: TGTGCCAGCAGCGTAGAGTACAGTTTCCACGAGCAGTACTTC.

The V call is TRBV30, the J call TRBJ1-1; no clear D. The germline V gene encodes CDR1 GTSNPN and CDR2 SVGIG (reference sequence). This CDR3 is built from 13 residues. V was trimmed by 4 bases and J by 7 bases, leaving 16 bases between them. Written as DNA, the CDR3 is TGTGCCTGGAACGGAGCGGAGGGATTTGAAGCTTTCTTT. It yields the protein CAWNGAEGFEAFF.

The CDR3 loop is CASSGDRGRSWDEQYF. The CDR3 nucleotides are TGTGCCAGCTCAGGGGACAGGGGGCGTTCTTGGGACGAGCAGTACTTC. V and J are TRBV11-3 and TRBJ2-7, with TRBD1 matching over 12 bases. The ends lost 8 bases at V and 5 bases at J; junction bases unmatched: 13. Germline CDR1 SGHNT, CDR2 YENEEA. The CDR3 runs 16 residues.

DNA for the CDR3: TGTGCCAGCAGTCAGGGTTGGTACGAGCAGTACTTC. Translating it yields CASSQGWYEQYF. V gene TRBV28 combines with J gene TRBJ2-7, with D possibly being TRBD1 (5 bases). Looked up from germline, CDR1 is MDHEN and CDR2 is SYDVKM. V gave up 5 bases and J gave up 4 bases, with 9 bases separating them. The CDR3 contains 12 residues. Complete variable domain (other parts from reference TRBV28 and TRBJ2-7): DVKVTQSSRYLVKRTGEKVFLECVQDMDHENMFWYRQDPGLGLRLIYFSYDVKMKEKGDIPEGYSVSREKKERFSLILESASTNQTSMYLCASSQGWYEQYFGPGTRLTVT.

The chain uses TRBV30 and TRBJ2-7; no reliable D call. This CDR3 has 12 amino acids. V was cut by 3 bases and J by 0 bases, with 6 bases left in between. Germline CDR1 and CDR2: GTSNPN and SVGIG (reference sequence). This CDR3 is CAWSKNSYEQYF. CDR3 nucleotides: TGTGCCTGGAGCAAAAACTCCTACGAGCAGTACTTC.

This chain connects TRBV7-3 to TRBJ2-5; D possibly corresponds to TRBD1 (7 bases). This CDR3 has 15 residues. Trimming pared 2 bases from V and 5 bases from J, leaving 15 bases between. Per the germline V gene, CDR1 is SGHTA and CDR2 is FQGTGA. CDR3 in amino acids: CASSLQGGLTETQYF. CDR3 nucleotide sequence: TGTGCCAGCAGCTTACAGGGGGGCCTCACGGAGACCCAGTACTTC.

The rearrangement uses TRBV25-1 and TRBJ1-1, with no clear D. Trimming cost V 0 bases and J 2 bases, with 7 bases left between them. This CDR3 comprises 14 residues. Germline V gene sequence: CDR1 MGHDK, CDR2 SYGVNS. The CDR3 here is CASSEYQENTEAFF. The DNA for the CDR3 is TGTGCCAGCAGTGAATATCAGGAAAACACTGAAGCTTTCTTT.

This rearrangement joins TRBV5-4 to TRBJ2-1; maybe TRBD1 (7 bases). The CDR3 is 14 amino acids. In germline, CDR1 is SGHNT, CDR2 YYREEE (reference sequence). The V and J ends lost 3 bases and 6 bases respectively, with 13 bases between them. CDR3 sequence: CASSSRDSSNEQFF. CDR3 in DNA: TGTGCCAGCAGCTCGCGGGACAGCTCCAATGAGCAGTTCTTC.

The chain is built from TRBV7-2 and TRBJ2-5, with D hard to call. Between the trimmed V and J ends, which lost 5 bases and 7 bases, there was a span of 11 bases. In germline, CDR1 is SGHTA, CDR2 FQGNSA. This CDR3 has 12 amino acids. CDR3 DNA sequence: TGTGCCAGCAGCCCTTACCTCGGGACCCAGTACTTC. As protein: CASSPYLGTQYF.